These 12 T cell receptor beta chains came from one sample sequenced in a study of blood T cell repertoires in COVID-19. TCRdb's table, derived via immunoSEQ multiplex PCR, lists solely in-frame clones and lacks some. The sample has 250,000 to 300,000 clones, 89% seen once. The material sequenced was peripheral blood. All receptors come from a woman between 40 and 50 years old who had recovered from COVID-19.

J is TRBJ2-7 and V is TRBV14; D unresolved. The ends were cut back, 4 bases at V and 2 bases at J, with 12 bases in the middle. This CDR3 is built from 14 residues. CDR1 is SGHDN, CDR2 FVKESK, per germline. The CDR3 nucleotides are TGTGCCAGCAGCCCGGAAAGTGGGCCCTACGAGCAGTACTTC. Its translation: CASSPESGPYEQYF. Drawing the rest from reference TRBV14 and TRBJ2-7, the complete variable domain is EAGVTQFPSHSVIEKGQTVTLRCDPISGHDNLYWYRRVMGKEIKFLLHFVKESKQDESGMPNNRFLAERTGGTYSTLKVQPAELEDSGVYFCASSPESGPYEQYFGPGTRLTVT.

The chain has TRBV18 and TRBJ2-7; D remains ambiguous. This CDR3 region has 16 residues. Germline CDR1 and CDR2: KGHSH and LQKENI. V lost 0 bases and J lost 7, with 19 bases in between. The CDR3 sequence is CASSPPRPNNRREQYF. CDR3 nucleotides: TGTGCCAGCTCACCACCGCGGCCGAACAATCGGCGGGAGCAGTACTTC.

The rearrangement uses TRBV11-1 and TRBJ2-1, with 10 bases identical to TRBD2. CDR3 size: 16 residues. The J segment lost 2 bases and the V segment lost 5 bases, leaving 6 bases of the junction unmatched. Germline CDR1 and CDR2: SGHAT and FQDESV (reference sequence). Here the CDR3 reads CASSLRTSGTYNEQFF. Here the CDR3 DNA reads TGTGCCAGCAGCCTCAGGACTAGCGGAACCTACAATGAGCAGTTCTTC.

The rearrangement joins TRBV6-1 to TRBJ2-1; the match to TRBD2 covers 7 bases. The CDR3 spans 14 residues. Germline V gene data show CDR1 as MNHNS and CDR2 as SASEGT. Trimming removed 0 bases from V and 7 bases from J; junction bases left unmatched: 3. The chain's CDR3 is CASSEAGGINEQFF. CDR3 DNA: TGTGCCAGCAGTGAAGCGGGAGGGATTAATGAGCAGTTCTTC.

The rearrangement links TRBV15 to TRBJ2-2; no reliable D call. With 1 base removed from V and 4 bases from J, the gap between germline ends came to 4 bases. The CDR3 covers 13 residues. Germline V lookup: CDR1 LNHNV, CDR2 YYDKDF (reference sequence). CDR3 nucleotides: TGTGCCACCAGCAGAGCGGTCACCGGGGAGCTGTTTTTT. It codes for CATSRAVTGELFF.

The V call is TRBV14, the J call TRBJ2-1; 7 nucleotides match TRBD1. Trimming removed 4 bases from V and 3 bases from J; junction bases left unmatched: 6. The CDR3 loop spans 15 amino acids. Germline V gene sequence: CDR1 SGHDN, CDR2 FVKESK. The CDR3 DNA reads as TGTGCCAGCAGCCGGCAACAGGGGAACTACAATGAGCAGTTCTTC. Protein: CASSRQQGNYNEQFF. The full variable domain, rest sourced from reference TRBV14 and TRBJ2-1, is EAGVTQFPSHSVIEKGQTVTLRCDPISGHDNLYWYRRVMGKEIKFLLHFVKESKQDESGMPNNRFLAERTGGTYSTLKVQPAELEDSGVYFCASSRQQGNYNEQFFGPGTRLTVL.

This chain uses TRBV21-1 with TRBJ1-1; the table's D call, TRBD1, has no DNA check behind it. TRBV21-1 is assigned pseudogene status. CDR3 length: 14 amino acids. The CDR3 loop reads CASSKKGQQTEAFF. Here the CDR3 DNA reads TGTGCCAGCAGCAAAAAGGGGCAGCAGACTGAAGCTTTCTTT.

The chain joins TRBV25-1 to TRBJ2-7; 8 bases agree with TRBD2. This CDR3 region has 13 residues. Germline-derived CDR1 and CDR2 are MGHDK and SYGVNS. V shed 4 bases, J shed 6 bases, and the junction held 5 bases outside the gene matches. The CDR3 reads CASSVTSGSEQYF. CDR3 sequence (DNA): TGTGCCAGCAGTGTGACCAGCGGGAGCGAGCAGTACTTC.

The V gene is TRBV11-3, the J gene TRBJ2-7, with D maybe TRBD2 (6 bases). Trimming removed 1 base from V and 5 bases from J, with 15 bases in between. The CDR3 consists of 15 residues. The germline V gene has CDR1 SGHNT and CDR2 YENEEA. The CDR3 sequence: CASSLGKRGTDEQYF. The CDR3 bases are TGTGCCAGCAGCTTAGGTAAACGCGGGACCGACGAGCAGTACTTC.

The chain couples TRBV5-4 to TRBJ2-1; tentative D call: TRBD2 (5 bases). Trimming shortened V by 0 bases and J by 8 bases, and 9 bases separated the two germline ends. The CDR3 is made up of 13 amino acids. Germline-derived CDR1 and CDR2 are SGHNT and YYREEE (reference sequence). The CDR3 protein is CASSLDEGDEQFF. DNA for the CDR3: TGTGCCAGCAGCTTGGACGAGGGCGATGAGCAGTTCTTC.

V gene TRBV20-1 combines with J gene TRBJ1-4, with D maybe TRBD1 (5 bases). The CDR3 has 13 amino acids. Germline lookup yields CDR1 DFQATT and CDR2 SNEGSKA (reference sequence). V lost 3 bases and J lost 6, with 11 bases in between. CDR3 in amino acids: CSASRGGDEKLFF. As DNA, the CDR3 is TGCAGTGCTAGTCGGGGGGGGGATGAAAAACTGTTTTTT.

This chain's CDR3 is CASSLLEEQYF. In DNA form, the CDR3 reads TGTGCCAGCAGCTTGCTAGAAGAGCAGTACTTC. This chain joins TRBV7-2 and TRBJ2-7; no clear D gene. Deletions cut 3 bases from V and 7 bases from J, with 7 bases between. The CDR3 loop spans 11 amino acids. Per the germline V gene, CDR1 is SGHTA and CDR2 is FQGNSA.